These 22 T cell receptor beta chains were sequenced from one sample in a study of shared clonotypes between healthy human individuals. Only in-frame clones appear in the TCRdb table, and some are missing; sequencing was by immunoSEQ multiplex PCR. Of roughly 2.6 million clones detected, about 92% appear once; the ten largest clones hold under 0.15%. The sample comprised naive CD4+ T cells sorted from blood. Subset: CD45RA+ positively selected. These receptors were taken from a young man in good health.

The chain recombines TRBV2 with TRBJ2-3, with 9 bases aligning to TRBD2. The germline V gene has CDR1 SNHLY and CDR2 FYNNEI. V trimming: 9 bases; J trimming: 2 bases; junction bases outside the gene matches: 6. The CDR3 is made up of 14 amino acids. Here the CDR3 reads CARSGGRNTDTQYF. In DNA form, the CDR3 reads TGTGCCAGGAGCGGGGGGCGTAACACAGATACGCAGTATTTT. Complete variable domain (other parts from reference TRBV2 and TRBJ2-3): EPEVTQTPSHQVTQMGQEVILRCVPISNHLYFYWYRQILGQKVEFLVSFYNNEISEKSEIFDDQFSVERPDGSNFTLKIRSTKLEDSAMYFCARSGGRNTDTQYFGPGTRLTVL.

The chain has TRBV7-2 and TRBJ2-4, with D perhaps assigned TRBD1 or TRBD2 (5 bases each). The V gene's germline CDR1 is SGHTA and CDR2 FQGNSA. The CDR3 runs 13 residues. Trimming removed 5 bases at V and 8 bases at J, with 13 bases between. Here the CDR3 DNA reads TGTGCCAGCAGCCGGGACCCCGGTGACATTCAGTACTTC. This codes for CASSRDPGDIQYF.

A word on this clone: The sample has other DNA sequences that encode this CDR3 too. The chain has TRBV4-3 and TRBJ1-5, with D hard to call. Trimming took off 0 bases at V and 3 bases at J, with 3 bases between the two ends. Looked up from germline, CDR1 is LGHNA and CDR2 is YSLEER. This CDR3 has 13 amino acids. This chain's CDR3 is CASSQETNQPQHF. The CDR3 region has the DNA TGCGCCAGCAGCCAAGAGACCAATCAGCCCCAGCATTTT.

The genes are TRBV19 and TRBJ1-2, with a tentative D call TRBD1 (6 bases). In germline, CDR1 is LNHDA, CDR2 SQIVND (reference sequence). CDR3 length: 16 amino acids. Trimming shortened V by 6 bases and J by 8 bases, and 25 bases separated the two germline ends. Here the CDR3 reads CASSNFEGRGLSGYTF. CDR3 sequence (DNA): TGTGCCAGTAGCAACTTTGAGGGCAGGGGCCTCTCAGGCTACACCTTC.

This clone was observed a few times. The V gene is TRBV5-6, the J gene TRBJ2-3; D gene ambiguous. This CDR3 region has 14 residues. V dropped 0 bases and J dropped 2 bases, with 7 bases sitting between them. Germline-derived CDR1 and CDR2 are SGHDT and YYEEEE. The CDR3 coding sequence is TGTGCCAGCAGCTTGGGGGCCAACACAGATACGCAGTATTTT. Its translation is CASSLGANTDTQYF. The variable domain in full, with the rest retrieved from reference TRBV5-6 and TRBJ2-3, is DAGVTQSPTHLIKTRGQQVTLRCSPKSGHDTVSWYQQALGQGPQFIFQYYEEEERQRGNFPDRFSGHQFPNYSSELNVNALLLGDSALYLCASSLGANTDTQYFGPGTRLTVL.

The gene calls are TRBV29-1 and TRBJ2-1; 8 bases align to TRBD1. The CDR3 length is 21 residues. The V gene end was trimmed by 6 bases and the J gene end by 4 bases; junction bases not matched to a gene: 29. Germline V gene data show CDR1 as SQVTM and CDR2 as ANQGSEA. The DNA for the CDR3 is TGCAGCGTGGCCCTGTTCGGGGGACAGGTGGAGGGTAAAGAATCGTACAATGAGCAGTTCTTC. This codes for CSVALFGGQVEGKESYNEQFF.

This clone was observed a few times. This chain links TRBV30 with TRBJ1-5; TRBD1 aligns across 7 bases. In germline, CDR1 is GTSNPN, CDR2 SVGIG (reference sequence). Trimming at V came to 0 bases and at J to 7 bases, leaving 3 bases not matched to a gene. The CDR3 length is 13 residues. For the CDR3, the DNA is TGTGCCTGGAGTGTAACAGGGGCACAGCCCCAGCATTTT. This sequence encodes CAWSVTGAQPQHF.

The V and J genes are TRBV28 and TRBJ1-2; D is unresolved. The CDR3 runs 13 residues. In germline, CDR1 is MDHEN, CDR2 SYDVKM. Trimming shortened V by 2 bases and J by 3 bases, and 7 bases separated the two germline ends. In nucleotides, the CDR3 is TGTGCCAGCAGTTTACCCCAGCACTATGGCTACACCTTC. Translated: CASSLPQHYGYTF.

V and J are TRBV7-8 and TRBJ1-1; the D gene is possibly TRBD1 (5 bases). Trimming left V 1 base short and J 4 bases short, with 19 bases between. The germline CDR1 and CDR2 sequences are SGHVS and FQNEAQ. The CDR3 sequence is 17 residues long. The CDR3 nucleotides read TGTGCCAGCAGCTTAGAAAACCTGGGCAGGGTAGGCACTGAAGCTTTCTTT. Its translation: CASSLENLGRVGTEAFF.

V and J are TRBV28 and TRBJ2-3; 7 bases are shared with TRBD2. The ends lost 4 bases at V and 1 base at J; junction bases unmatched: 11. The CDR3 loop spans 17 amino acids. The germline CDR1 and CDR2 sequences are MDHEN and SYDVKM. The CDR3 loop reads CASSSTLLAARTDTQYF. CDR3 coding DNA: TGTGCCAGCAGTTCCACTCTTCTAGCGGCCCGCACAGATACGCAGTATTTT.

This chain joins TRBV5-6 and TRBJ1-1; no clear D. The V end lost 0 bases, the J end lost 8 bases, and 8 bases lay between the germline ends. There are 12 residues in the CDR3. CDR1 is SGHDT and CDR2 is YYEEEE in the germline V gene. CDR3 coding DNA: TGTGCCAGCAGCTTGGAGGGTGGGGAAGCTTTCTTT. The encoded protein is CASSLEGGEAFF.

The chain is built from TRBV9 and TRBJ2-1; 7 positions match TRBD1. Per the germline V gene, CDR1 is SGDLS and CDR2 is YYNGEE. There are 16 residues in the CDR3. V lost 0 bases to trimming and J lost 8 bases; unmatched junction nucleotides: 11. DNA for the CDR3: TGTGCCAGCAGCGTAGAGGAGACAGGGAGAGGGGATGAGCAGTTCTTC. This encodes CASSVEETGRGDEQFF.

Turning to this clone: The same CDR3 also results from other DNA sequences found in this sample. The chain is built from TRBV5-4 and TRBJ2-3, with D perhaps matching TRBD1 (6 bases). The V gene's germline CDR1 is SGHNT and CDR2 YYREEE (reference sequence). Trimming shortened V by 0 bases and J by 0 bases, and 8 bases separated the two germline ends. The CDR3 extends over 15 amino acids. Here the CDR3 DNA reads TGTGCCAGCAGCTTGGGAGGGGGTAGCACAGATACGCAGTATTTT. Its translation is CASSLGGGSTDTQYF.

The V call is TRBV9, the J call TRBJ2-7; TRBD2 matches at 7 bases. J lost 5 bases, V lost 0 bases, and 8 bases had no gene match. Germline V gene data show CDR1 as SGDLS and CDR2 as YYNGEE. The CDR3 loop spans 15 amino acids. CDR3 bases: TGTGCCAGCAGCGTAGGGCTCAGGGAGGGCCACGAGCAGTACTTC. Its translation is CASSVGLREGHEQYF.

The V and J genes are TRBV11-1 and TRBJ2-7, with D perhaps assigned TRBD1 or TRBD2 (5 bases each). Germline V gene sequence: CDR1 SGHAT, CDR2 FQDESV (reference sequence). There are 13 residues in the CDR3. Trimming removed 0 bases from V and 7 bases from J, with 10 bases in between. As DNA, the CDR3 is TGTGCCAGCAGCTTAGCGGGACCGGGGGAGCAGTACTTC. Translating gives CASSLAGPGEQYF. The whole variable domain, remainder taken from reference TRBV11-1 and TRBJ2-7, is EAEVAQSPRYKITEKSQAVAFWCDPISGHATLYWYRQILGQGPELLVQFQDESVVDDSQLPKDRFSAERLKGVDSTLKIQPAELGDSAMYLCASSLAGPGEQYFGPGTRLTVT.

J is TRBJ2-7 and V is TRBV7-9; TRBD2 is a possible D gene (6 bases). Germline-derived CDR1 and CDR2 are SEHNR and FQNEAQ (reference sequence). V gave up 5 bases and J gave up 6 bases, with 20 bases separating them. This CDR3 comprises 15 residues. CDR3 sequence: CASSPRGIGGVEQYF. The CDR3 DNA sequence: TGTGCCAGCAGCCCCCGTGGCATCGGAGGGGTCGAGCAGTACTTC.

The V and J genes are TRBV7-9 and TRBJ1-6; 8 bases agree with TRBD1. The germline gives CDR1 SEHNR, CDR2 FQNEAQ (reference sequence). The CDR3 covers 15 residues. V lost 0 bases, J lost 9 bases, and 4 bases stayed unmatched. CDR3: CASSLATGVSSPLHF. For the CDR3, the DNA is TGTGCCAGCAGCTTAGCGACAGGGGTGAGTTCACCCCTCCACTTT.

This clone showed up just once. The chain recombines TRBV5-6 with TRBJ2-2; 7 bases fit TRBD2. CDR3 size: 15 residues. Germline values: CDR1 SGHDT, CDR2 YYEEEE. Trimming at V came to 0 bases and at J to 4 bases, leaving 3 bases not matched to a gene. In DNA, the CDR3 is TGTGCCAGCAGCTTGGAACTAGCGAGCACCGGGGAGCTGTTTTTT. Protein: CASSLELASTGELFF.

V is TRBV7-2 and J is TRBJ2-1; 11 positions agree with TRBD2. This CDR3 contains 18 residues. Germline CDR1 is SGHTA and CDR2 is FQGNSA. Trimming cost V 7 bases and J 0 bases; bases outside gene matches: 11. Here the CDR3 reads CASTILAGVQGSYNEQFF. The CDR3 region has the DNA TGTGCCAGCACCATACTAGCGGGAGTGCAAGGCTCCTACAATGAGCAGTTCTTC. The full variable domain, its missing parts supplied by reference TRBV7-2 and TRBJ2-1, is GAGVSQSPSNKVTEKGKDVELRCDPISGHTALYWYRQSLGQGLEFLIYFQGNSAPDKSGLPSDRFSAERTGGSVSTLTIQRTQQEDSAVYLCASTILAGVQGSYNEQFFGPGTRLTVL.

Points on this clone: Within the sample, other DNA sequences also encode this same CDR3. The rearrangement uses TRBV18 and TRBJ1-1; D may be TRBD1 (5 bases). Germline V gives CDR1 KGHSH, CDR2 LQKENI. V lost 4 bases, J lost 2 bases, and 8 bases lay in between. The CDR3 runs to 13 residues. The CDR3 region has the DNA TGTGCCAGCTCACGGGGGGAAAACACTGAAGCTTTCTTT. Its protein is CASSRGENTEAFF. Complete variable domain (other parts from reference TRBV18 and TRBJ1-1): NAGVMQNPRHLVRRRGQEARLRCSPMKGHSHVYWYRQLPEEGLKFMVYLQKENIIDESGMPKERFSAEFPKEGPSILRIQQVVRGDSAAYFCASSRGENTEAFFGQGTRLTVV.

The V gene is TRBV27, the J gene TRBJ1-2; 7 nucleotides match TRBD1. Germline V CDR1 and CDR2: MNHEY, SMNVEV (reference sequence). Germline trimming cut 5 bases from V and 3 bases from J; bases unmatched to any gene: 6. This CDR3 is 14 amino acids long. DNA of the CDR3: TGTGCCAGCAGTACCTACACAGGGGACTATGGCTACACCTTC. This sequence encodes CASSTYTGDYGYTF.

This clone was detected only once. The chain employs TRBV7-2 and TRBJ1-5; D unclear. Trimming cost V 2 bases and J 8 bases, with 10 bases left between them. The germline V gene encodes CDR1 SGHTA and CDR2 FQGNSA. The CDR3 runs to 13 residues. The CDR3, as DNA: TGTGCCAGCAGCTTATGGGGTTTTGAGCCCCAGCATTTT. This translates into CASSLWGFEPQHF.